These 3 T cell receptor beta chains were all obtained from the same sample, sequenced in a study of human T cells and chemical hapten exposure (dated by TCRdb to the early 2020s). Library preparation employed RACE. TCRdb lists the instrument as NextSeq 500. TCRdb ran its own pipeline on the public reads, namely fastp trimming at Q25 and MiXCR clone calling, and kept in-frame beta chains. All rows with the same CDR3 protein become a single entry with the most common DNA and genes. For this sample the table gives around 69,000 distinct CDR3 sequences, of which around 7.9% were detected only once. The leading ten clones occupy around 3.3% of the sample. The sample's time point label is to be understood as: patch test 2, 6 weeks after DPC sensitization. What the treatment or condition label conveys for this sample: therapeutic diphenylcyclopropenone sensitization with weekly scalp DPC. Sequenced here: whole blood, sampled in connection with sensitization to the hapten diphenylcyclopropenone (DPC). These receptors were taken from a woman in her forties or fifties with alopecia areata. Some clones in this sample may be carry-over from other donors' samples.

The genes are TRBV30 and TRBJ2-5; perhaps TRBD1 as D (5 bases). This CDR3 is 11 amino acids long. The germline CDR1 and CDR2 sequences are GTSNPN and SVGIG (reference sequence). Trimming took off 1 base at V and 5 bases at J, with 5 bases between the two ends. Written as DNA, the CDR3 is TGTGCCTGGAGTGAGGGGGAGACCCAGTACTTC. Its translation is CAWSEGETQYF.

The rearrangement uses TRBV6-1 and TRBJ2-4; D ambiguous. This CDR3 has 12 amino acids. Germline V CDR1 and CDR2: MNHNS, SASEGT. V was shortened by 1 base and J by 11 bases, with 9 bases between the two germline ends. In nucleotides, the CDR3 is TGTGCCAGCAGTGAAGGGGTTGGAGTTCAGTACTTC. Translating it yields CASSEGVGVQYF.

CDR3 sequence (DNA): TGTGCCAGCAGTTTGGGACACTACTACGAGCAGTACTTC. Its translation is CASSLGHYYEQYF. This rearrangement joins TRBV27 to TRBJ2-7; possibly TRBD1 for D (6 bases). The CDR3 consists of 13 residues. The germline V gene encodes CDR1 MNHEY and CDR2 SMNVEV (reference sequence). V was trimmed by 3 bases and J by 3 bases, leaving 9 bases between them.